These 28 T cell receptor beta chains were sequenced from one sample in a study of shared clonotypes between healthy human individuals. Naivety among CD8 cells was defined by CD45RO negativity and positive CCR7 selection, thereby excluding terminally differentiated effector memory CD45RA+ cells. This table comes from immunoSEQ multiplex PCR, and its TCRdb copy is limited to in-frame clones, with some not included. The table has around 550,000 clones, roughly 95% seen once. The sample was naive CD8+ T cells sorted from blood. The receptors stem from a woman aged 25 to 39 in good health.

The table lists this clone with a count of one. The chain couples TRBV15 to TRBJ2-7, with 9 bases fitting TRBD1. Germline lookup yields CDR1 LNHNV and CDR2 YYDKDF (reference sequence). V trimming: 4 bases; J trimming: 2 bases; junction bases outside the gene matches: 3. The CDR3 length is 14 residues. The DNA of the CDR3 is TGTGCCACCAGCACTGGGACAGGGCCCTACGAGCAGTACTTC. It is translated as CATSTGTGPYEQYF.

The chain recombines TRBV7-3 with TRBJ1-2; a possible D gene is TRBD1 (5 bases). Germline values: CDR1 SGHTA, CDR2 FQGTGA. There are 16 residues in the CDR3. V was shortened by 8 bases and J by 4 bases, with 23 bases between the two germline ends. CDR3 in DNA: TGTGCCAGCCTCGGAGGCAGGGCGGTGTATCGCTATGGCTACACCTTC. It encodes CASLGGRAVYRYGYTF.

The V gene is TRBV28, the J gene TRBJ2-7; D remains unclear. The germline V and J ends were trimmed by 3 bases and 1 base, with 10 bases remaining between them. Germline-derived CDR1 and CDR2 are MDHEN and SYDVKM. The CDR3 is 14 residues long. The CDR3 DNA reads TGTGCCAGCAGTTTTTTGGGTCAGTCCTACGAGCAGTACTTC. This codes for CASSFLGQSYEQYF.

The V and J genes are TRBV27 and TRBJ2-3; no definite D call. Germline V lookup: CDR1 MNHEY, CDR2 SMNVEV (reference sequence). V lost 2 bases to trimming and J lost 4 bases, with 10 bases between them. The CDR3 is made up of 14 amino acids. The DNA for the CDR3 is TGTGCCAGCAGTTTAGCTCAGGTAGCAGATACGCAGTATTTT. It translates to CASSLAQVADTQYF.

The chain employs TRBV9 and TRBJ1-5; D possibly corresponds to TRBD1 (5 bases). The CDR3 totals 14 residues. The V gene's germline CDR1 is SGDLS and CDR2 YYNGEE. V was trimmed by 5 bases and J by 5 bases, leaving 14 bases between them. CDR3 in DNA: TGTGCCAGCAGTAAAAGTTGGGGCGATCAGCCCCAGCATTTT. Encoded protein: CASSKSWGDQPQHF.

The chain joins TRBV6-5 to TRBJ1-1; TRBD1 agrees at 7 bases. The J segment lost 7 bases and the V segment lost 6 bases, leaving 11 bases of the junction unmatched. The germline gives CDR1 MNHEY, CDR2 SVGAGI. The CDR3 length is 14 residues. CDR3 sequence (DNA): TGTGCCAGCAGGAAAACAGGGGCTTGGGGTGAAGCTTTCTTT. Translation: CASRKTGAWGEAFF.

V is TRBV27 and J is TRBJ2-1; unclear D gene. The CDR3 totals 15 residues. Looked up from germline, CDR1 is MNHEY and CDR2 is SMNVEV (reference sequence). V lost 3 bases to trimming and J lost 0 bases, with 9 bases between them. The CDR3 nucleotides read TGTGCCAGCAGTTTTCAGGCCAGCTCCTACAATGAGCAGTTCTTC. Its protein product is CASSFQASSYNEQFF.

The gene calls are TRBV10-3 and TRBJ2-7; D gene unclear. Trimming left V 6 bases short and J 0 bases short, with 9 bases between. The CDR3 has 13 amino acids. Germline V gene sequence: CDR1 ENHRY, CDR2 SYGVKD. The CDR3 DNA sequence: TGTGCCATCAGACCCTATAGCTCCTACGAGCAGTACTTC. Its protein product is CAIRPYSSYEQYF.

V and J are TRBV28 and TRBJ2-2, with D possibly matching TRBD1 (5 bases). Per the germline V gene, CDR1 is MDHEN and CDR2 is SYDVKM. The CDR3 spans 14 residues. The V end was cut by 5 bases, the J end by 1 base, with 8 bases between. The CDR3 DNA reads as TGTGCCAGCAGTCTCAGGGAGAACACCGGGGAGCTGTTTTTT. Protein product: CASSLRENTGELFF.

The rearrangement joins TRBV28 to TRBJ2-2, with 10 bases matching TRBD2. From germline, CDR1 is MDHEN and CDR2 SYDVKM. The CDR3 length is 21 residues. V dropped 7 bases and J dropped 4; count of bases not matched to a gene: 24. The CDR3 loop is CASKLRIGGLASGALTGELFF. The CDR3 DNA follows: TGTGCCAGCAAGCTAAGGATAGGGGGACTAGCGTCAGGAGCCCTCACCGGGGAGCTGTTTTTT.

CDR3 protein: CASSIGSGEGYEQYF. The CDR3 DNA reads as TGTGCCAGTAGTATAGGCAGCGGAGAAGGCTACGAGCAGTACTTC. This chain joins TRBV19 and TRBJ2-7; possible D gene TRBD2, 5 bases. This CDR3 has 15 amino acids. V was cut by 1 base and J by 3 bases, with 13 bases left in between. From germline, CDR1 is LNHDA and CDR2 SQIVND (reference sequence).

The chain employs TRBV7-9 and TRBJ2-7, with TRBD1 as a possible D gene (5 bases). The germline V gene encodes CDR1 SEHNR and CDR2 FQNEAQ (reference sequence). The CDR3 length is 14 residues. V was clipped by 5 bases and J by 4 bases, with 15 bases between them. CDR3 coding DNA: TGTGCCAGCAGCCCCTCAGTCAGGGCGTACGAGCAGTACTTC. Encoded protein: CASSPSVRAYEQYF.

The chain links TRBV11-2 to TRBJ1-6, with 7 bases lining up with TRBD1. The CDR3 is made up of 12 amino acids. V lost 11 bases, J lost 6 bases, and 4 bases stayed unmatched. Per the germline V gene, CDR1 is SGHAT and CDR2 is FQNNGV. The CDR3 loop reads CASGTANSPLHF. CDR3 coding DNA: TGTGCCTCTGGGACAGCTAATTCACCCCTCCACTTT.

This chain connects TRBV4-1 to TRBJ2-4; weak D call: TRBD1 (5 bases). Trimming pared 6 bases from V and 1 base from J, leaving 13 bases between. The CDR3 sequence is 15 residues long. Germline-derived CDR1 and CDR2 are MGHRA and YSYEKL. DNA for the CDR3: TGCGCCAGCAGAGGACATAAGGGGGCCAAAAACATTCAGTACTTC. Its translation is CASRGHKGAKNIQYF.

The chain combines TRBV27 with TRBJ1-1; 8 bases fit TRBD1. This CDR3 contains 14 residues. CDR1 is MNHEY, CDR2 SMNVEV, per germline (reference sequence). V lost 8 bases, J lost 1 base, and 6 bases stayed unmatched. CDR3 sequence (DNA): TGTGCCAGCCGCCGACAGGGGCGGAACACTGAAGCTTTCTTT. This translates into CASRRQGRNTEAFF.

The J gene is TRBJ2-2, the V gene TRBV6-6; maybe TRBD2 (5 bases). This CDR3 is built from 14 residues. Germline V CDR1 and CDR2: MNHNY, SVGAGI (reference sequence). V dropped 4 bases and J dropped 4 bases, with 10 bases sitting between them. The CDR3 protein is CASSSEGPTGELFF. Written as DNA, the CDR3 is TGTGCCAGCAGTTCCGAGGGCCCCACCGGGGAGCTGTTTTTT.

The chain is built from TRBV4-1 and TRBJ1-4, with a weak D call TRBD1 (5 bases). Germline V gene data show CDR1 as MGHRA and CDR2 as YSYEKL. The V gene lost 3 bases and the J gene lost 4 bases, with 15 bases spanning the gap. CDR3 length equals 16 residues. The CDR3 region has the DNA TGCGCCAGCAGCCACAAAATTGGGGGGTTTAATGAAAAACTGTTTTTT. Protein product: CASSHKIGGFNEKLFF.

The chain joins TRBV6-5 to TRBJ2-7; 7 positions match TRBD2. The V and J ends lost 6 bases and 5 bases, in that order; junction bases with no gene match: 13. The CDR3 is 15 amino acids. Germline V lookup: CDR1 MNHEY, CDR2 SVGAGI. Written as DNA, the CDR3 is TGTGCCAGCAGGCGGGCGGAGGGAGGGCAGCACGAGCAGTACTTC. Translation: CASRRAEGGQHEQYF.

To note about this clone: The identical CDR3 is also encoded by other nucleotide sequences in the sample. In DNA form, the CDR3 reads TGTGCCAGCAGCCCCGGGACAGGGGGATACGAGCAGTACTTC. Protein: CASSPGTGGYEQYF. This rearrangement joins TRBV7-9 to TRBJ2-7; TRBD1 matches 11 bases. J was trimmed by 4 bases and V by 5 bases; bases with no gene match: 4. This CDR3 contains 14 residues. The germline gives CDR1 SEHNR, CDR2 FQNEAQ (reference sequence).

The chain uses TRBV5-8 and TRBJ1-2; possible D gene TRBD1, 5 bases. The ends were cut back, 4 bases at V and 2 bases at J, with 15 bases in the middle. This CDR3 has 15 residues. Germline-derived CDR1 and CDR2 are SGHTS and YDEGEE. The DNA of the CDR3 is TGTGCCAGCAGCCATAGACAGATACGAAACTATGGCTACACCTTC. It is translated as CASSHRQIRNYGYTF.

The J gene is TRBJ2-7, the V gene TRBV5-4, with D possibly being TRBD1 (5 bases). Germline loops: CDR1 SGHNT, CDR2 YYREEE (reference sequence). Trimming removed 0 bases from V and 5 bases from J, with 6 bases in between. The CDR3 extends over 12 amino acids. CDR3 protein: CASSLGQNEQYF. CDR3 bases: TGTGCCAGCAGCTTGGGACAGAACGAGCAGTACTTC. Filled out from reference TRBV5-4 and TRBJ2-7, the complete variable domain reads ETGVTQSPTHLIKTRGQQVTLRCSSQSGHNTVSWYQQALGQGPQFIFQYYREEENGRGNFPPRFSGLQFPNYSSELNVNALELDDSALYLCASSLGQNEQYFGPGTRLTVT.

This chain joins TRBV28 and TRBJ2-2, with D unresolved. The CDR3 runs to 13 residues. CDR1 MDHEN and CDR2 SYDVKM come from the germline V gene. The V and J ends lost 5 bases and 0 bases respectively, with 4 bases between them. CDR3 residues: CASSGSNTGELFF. The DNA for the CDR3 is TGTGCCAGCAGTGGCTCGAACACCGGGGAGCTGTTTTTT.

The chain joins TRBV9 to TRBJ2-5; D gene unclear. Germline CDR1 is SGDLS and CDR2 is YYNGEE. The CDR3 consists of 16 residues. With 2 bases removed from V and 3 bases from J, the gap between germline ends came to 17 bases. The CDR3 sequence: CASSVEMFPDKETQYF. CDR3 DNA sequence: TGTGCCAGCAGCGTCGAGATGTTTCCAGACAAAGAGACCCAGTACTTC.

The chain has TRBV27 and TRBJ2-1; the D is unclear. Looked up from germline, CDR1 is MNHEY and CDR2 is SMNVEV (reference sequence). The CDR3 loop spans 13 amino acids. V was pared by 6 bases and J by 4 bases, with 10 bases between. CDR3 residues: CASRGWEYNEQFF. For the CDR3, the DNA is TGTGCCAGCAGAGGCTGGGAATACAATGAGCAGTTCTTC.

CDR3 nucleotides: TGTGCCAGCAGCAACATAAAGTGCCAGGCTCATGGGATCTCTGGAAACACCATATATTTT. Amino acids: CASSNIKCQAHGISGNTIYF. The chain employs TRBV21-1 and TRBJ1-3. TRBV21-1 is assigned pseudogene status. There are 20 residues in the CDR3.

This sequence joins TRBV15 and TRBJ2-2; a possible D gene is TRBD1 (6 bases). The CDR3 consists of 15 residues. Trimming shortened V by 2 bases and J by 6 bases, and 13 bases separated the two germline ends. CDR1 LNHNV and CDR2 YYDKDF come from the germline V gene (reference sequence). The CDR3 DNA reads TGTGCCACCAGCAGACACGAGACAGGCCCCGGGGAGCTGTTTTTT. It translates to CATSRHETGPGELFF. The full variable domain, completed using reference TRBV15 and TRBJ2-2, is DAMVIQNPRYQVTQFGKPVTLSCSQTLNHNVMYWYQQKSSQAPKLLFHYYDKDFNNEADTPDNFQSRRPNTSFCFLDIRSPGLGDTAMYLCATSRHETGPGELFFGEGSRLTVL.

The chain uses TRBV4-1 and TRBJ2-7; possible D gene TRBD1, 6 bases. The germline V gene encodes CDR1 MGHRA and CDR2 YSYEKL. The CDR3 has 13 amino acids. Trimming removed 0 bases from V and 6 bases from J, with 9 bases in between. The DNA for the CDR3 is TGCGCCAGCAGCCAAGATGAGACAGGCGAGCAGTACTTC. It yields the protein CASSQDETGEQYF.

The CDR3 loop is CASSLGLGTSGKEQETQYF. The CDR3 nucleotides read TGTGCCAGCAGCCTTGGCCTGGGGACTAGCGGGAAGGAACAAGAGACCCAGTACTTC. The chain couples TRBV5-4 to TRBJ2-5; 13 bases map to TRBD2. The V and J ends lost 4 bases and 2 bases, in that order; junction bases with no gene match: 14. Per the germline V gene, CDR1 is SGHNT and CDR2 is YYREEE (reference sequence). The length of the CDR3 is 19 residues. Together with reference TRBV5-4 and TRBJ2-5, the CDR3 gives the full variable domain: ETGVTQSPTHLIKTRGQQVTLRCSSQSGHNTVSWYQQALGQGPQFIFQYYREEENGRGNFPPRFSGLQFPNYSSELNVNALELDDSALYLCASSLGLGTSGKEQETQYFGPGTRLLVL.